This T cell receptor (beta chain) was recorded in a study of T cell changes during pregnancy in multiple sclerosis. Profiled with immunoSEQ multiplex PCR; TCRdb holds only in-frame clones, not every one. The top ten clones hold over 8% of a sample with roughly 15,000 clones, roughly 81% of them seen once. In this sample, this clone is medium-sized. This specimen includes other DNA sequences encoding the same CDR3. The germline CDR1 and CDR2 sequences are KGHSH and LQKENI. Trimming removed 0 bases at V and 4 bases at J, with 9 bases between. CDR3 size: 14 residues. The sample here was CD8+ T cells from peripheral blood mononuclear cells, taken in the second trimester of pregnancy. This sequence originates from a female donor in good health, enrolled as a control in a pregnancy study. The chain combines TRBV18 with TRBJ1-2; D is perhaps TRBD1 (5 bases). In DNA, the CDR3 is TGTGCCAGCTCACCACCGACAGAATCCTATGGCTACACCTTC. Translating gives CASSPPTESYGYTF.